This TCR beta chain originates from a study of beta chain features in type 1 diabetes. Study-wide background: Healthy donors and patients had similar age, gender and cell yields.

This clone was found a few times. Its target is unknown. Overall study findings and caveats: The naive, central memory and Treg TCRB repertoires of patients appeared to be more similar to one another than those of healthy donors. The study found moderately but significantly shorter TCRB CDR3s in all four CD4+ subsets of Type 1 diabetes patients.

Expressed TCRB transcripts were sequenced because the isolated RNA had all been reverse transcribed beforehand. TCRdb's copy holds only in-frame clones and misses some; the assay was immunoSEQ multiplex PCR. The data contain hundreds of thousands of clones, around 15% of them singletons. Germline CDR1 is GTSNPN and CDR2 is SVGIG (reference sequence). V was trimmed by 4 bases and J by 1 base, leaving 10 bases between them. This CDR3 has 13 amino acids. The origin of this receptor is a man in his late teens or twenties with type 1 diabetes. Sequenced material: naive CD4+ T cells from blood. V gene TRBV30 combines with J gene TRBJ1-2, with D perhaps TRBD1 (6 bases). This chain's CDR3 is CAWTGQNNYGYTF. The CDR3 nucleotides read TGTGCCTGGACCGGACAGAATAACTATGGCTACACCTTC.